This T cell receptor (beta chain) was recovered during a study of beta chain features in type 1 diabetes. A heparinised blood draw that averaged around 110 mL was obtained once from each donor. Isolation of CD4+ naive, central memory, regulatory and stem cell-like memory cells was achieved by sorting via CD45RO/CCR7/CD25/CD127/CD95/CD27. Over 95% purity was reached by all sorted populations. Overall study findings and caveats: Patients' naive, central memory and Treg TCRB repertoires seemed closer to one another than those of healthy donors. In all four CD4+ subsets, TCRB CDR3 length was significantly, moderately reduced in type 1 diabetes.

Germline V lookup: CDR1 LGHNA, CDR2 YSLEER. CDR3 length: 21 amino acids. With 5 bases clipped from V and 0 bases from J, the junction kept 17 bases outside the gene matches. This clone was recorded a few times. As yet, its antigen is unknown. Expressed TCRB transcripts were sequenced after all isolated RNA was converted to cDNA. Repertoires were generated with immunoSEQ multiplex PCR, while TCRdb's copy carries only in-frame clones and drops some. Counted here are 35,000 to 45,000 clones, approximately 61% occurring once; the ten biggest clones make up more than 1.5%. Sequencing input: Tregs from blood. This clonotype originated in a man aged 25-40 years with type 1 diabetes. Some clones in this sample may be carry-over from other donors' samples. This chain uses TRBV4-3 with TRBJ2-3; TRBD2 aligns across 13 bases. The CDR3 DNA follows: TGCGCCAGCAGCGGGGCCCGGACTAGCGGGGGACATGTGCCTAGCACAGATACGCAGTATTTT. Its translation is CASSGARTSGGHVPSTDTQYF.